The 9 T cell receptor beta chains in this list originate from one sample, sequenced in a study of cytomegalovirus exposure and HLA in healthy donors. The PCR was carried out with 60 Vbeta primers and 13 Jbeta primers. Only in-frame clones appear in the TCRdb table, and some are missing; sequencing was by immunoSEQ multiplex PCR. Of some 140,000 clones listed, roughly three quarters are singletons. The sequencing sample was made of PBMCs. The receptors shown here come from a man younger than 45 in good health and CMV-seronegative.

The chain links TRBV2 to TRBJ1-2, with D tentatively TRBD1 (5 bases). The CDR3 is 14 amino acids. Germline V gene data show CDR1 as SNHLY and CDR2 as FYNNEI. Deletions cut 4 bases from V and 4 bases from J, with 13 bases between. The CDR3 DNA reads TGTGCCAGCAGTGGCCAGGGTTTTAGCTATGGCTACACCTTC. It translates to CASSGQGFSYGYTF.

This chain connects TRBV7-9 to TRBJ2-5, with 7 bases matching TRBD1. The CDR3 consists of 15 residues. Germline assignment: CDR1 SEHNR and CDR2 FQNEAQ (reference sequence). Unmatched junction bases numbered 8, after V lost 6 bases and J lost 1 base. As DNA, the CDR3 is TGTGCCAGCAGTCTCGACAGGGACACCCAAGAGACCCAGTACTTC. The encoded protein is CASSLDRDTQETQYF. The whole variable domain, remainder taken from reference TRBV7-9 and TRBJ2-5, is DTGVSQNPRHKITKRGQNVTFRCDPISEHNRLYWYRQTLGQGPEFLTYFQNEAQLEKSRLLSDRFSAERPKGSFSTLEIQRTEQGDSAMYLCASSLDRDTQETQYFGPGTRLLVL.

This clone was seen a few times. CDR3 DNA sequence: TGTGCCAGAGGGACTAGAATCACCGGGGAGCTGTTTTTT. The encoded protein is CARGTRITGELFF. The chain combines TRBV2 with TRBJ2-2; 8 bases map to TRBD2. The V and J ends lost 9 bases and 4 bases, in that order; junction bases with no gene match: 4. This CDR3 region has 13 residues. CDR1 is SNHLY and CDR2 is FYNNEI in the germline V gene.

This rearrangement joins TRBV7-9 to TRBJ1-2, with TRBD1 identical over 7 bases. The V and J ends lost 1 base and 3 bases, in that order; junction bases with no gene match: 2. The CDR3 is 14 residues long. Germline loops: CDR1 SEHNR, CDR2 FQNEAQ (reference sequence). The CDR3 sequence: CASSLGDRYYGYTF. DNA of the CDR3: TGTGCCAGCAGCTTAGGGGACAGATACTATGGCTACACCTTC.

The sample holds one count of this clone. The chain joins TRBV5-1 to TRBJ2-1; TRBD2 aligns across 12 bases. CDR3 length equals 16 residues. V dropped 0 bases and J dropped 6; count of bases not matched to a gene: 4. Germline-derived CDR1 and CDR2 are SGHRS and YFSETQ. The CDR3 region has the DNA TGCGCCAGCAGCTTGGATTGGACTAGCGGGATCAATGAGCAGTTCTTC. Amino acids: CASSLDWTSGINEQFF.

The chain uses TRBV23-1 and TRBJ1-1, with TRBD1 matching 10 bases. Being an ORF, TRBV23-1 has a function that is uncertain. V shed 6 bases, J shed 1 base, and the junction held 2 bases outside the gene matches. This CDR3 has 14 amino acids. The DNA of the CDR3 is TGCGCCAGCAGCGGACAGGGGGGGAACACTGAAGCTTTCTTT. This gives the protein CASSGQGGNTEAFF.

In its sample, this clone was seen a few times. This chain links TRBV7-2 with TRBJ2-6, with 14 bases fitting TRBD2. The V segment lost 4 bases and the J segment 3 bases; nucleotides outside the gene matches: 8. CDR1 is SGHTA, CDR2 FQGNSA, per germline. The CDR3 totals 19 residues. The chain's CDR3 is CASSSRGLAGVDGANVLTF. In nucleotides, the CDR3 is TGTGCCAGCAGCTCCCGGGGACTAGCGGGAGTTGATGGGGCCAACGTCCTGACTTTC.

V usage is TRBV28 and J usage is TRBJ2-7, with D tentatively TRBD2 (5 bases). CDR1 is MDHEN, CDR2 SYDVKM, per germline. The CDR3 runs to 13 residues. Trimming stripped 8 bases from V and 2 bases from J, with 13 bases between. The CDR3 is CASESGLAYEQYF. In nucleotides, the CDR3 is TGTGCCAGCGAGAGCGGATTAGCCTACGAGCAGTACTTC.

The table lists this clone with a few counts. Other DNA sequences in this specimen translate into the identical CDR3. The chain's CDR3 is CSVVRGGEQFF. CDR3 DNA: TGCAGCGTAGTACGGGGGGGCGAGCAGTTCTTC. The rearrangement joins TRBV29-1 to TRBJ2-1, with 8 bases aligning to TRBD2. V was clipped by 6 bases and J by 10 bases; unmatched bases: 5. The CDR3 has 11 amino acids. Germline lookup yields CDR1 SQVTM and CDR2 ANQGSEA.